These T cell receptor beta chains were read from a single sample in a study of blood T cell repertoires in COVID-19. TCRdb's table, derived via immunoSEQ multiplex PCR, lists solely in-frame clones and lacks some. The sample contains about 35,000 clones, roughly 91% of which appear only once. The source material was peripheral blood. These receptors were taken from a man older than 75 with acute or convalescent COVID-19. Each CDR3 is given with its conserved first and last residue. A D gene is named only where the DNA matches it firmly. The size field is filled for only some rows; it gives once, few, many or a size class.

>TRBV5-1|-|-|TRBJ1-6
TGCGCCAGCAGCTTGGGGACAAGGGGCACAGATTCACCCCTCCACTTT
CASSLGTRGTDSPLHF
>TRBV29-1|TRBD1|-|TRBJ1-2
TGCAGCGTTGAAGTTTACAGGGGGTTAGACACCTTC
CSVEVYRGLDTF
>TRBV25-1|TRBD1|-|TRBJ1-3
TGTGCCAGCAGTCACTCCCCGGGACAGGGGATTGGAAACACCATATATTTT
CASSHSPGQGIGNTIYF
>TRBV27|TRBD1|-|TRBJ1-6
TGTGCCAGCAGTTTAACAGGGGTCAATTCACCCCTCCACTTT
CASSLTGVNSPLHF
>TRBV30|-|-|TRBJ1-2
TGTGCCTGGTCTAGAGGCTCCTACTATGGCTACACCTTC
CAWSRGSYYGYTF
>TRBV6-1|-|once|TRBJ1-2
TGTGCCAGCAGTGAAGCGGGCGATTATGGCTACACCTTC
CASSEAGDYGYTF
>TRBV5-6|-|-|TRBJ1-3
TGTGCCAGCAGCTTGGCCCCGGGACACACTGGAAACACCATATATTTT
CASSLAPGHTGNTIYF
>TRBV7-8|-|-|TRBJ2-2
TGTGCCAGCAGCTTACAGGGGTCGAACACCGGGGAGCTGTTTTTT
CASSLQGSNTGELFF
>TRBV5-1|-|-|TRBJ2-2
TGCGCCAGCAGCTTAAGGGGACAGAACACCGGGGAGCTGTTTTTT
CASSLRGQNTGELFF
>TRBV6-5|-|-|TRBJ2-1
TGTGCCAGCAGTTATCTCTATGAGCAGTTCTTC
CASSYLYEQFF
>TRBV5-6|TRBD1|-|TRBJ1-2
TGTGCCAGCAGCTCCCCCCGAACAGGGGAAGATGGCTACACCTTC
CASSSPRTGEDGYTF
>TRBV7-9|TRBD1|-|TRBJ1-5
TGTGCCAGCAGCCTCACAGGGGGCAATCAGCCCCAGCATTTT
CASSLTGGNQPQHF
>TRBV9|TRBD1|-|TRBJ2-2
TGTGCCAGCAGCGTACCTAGGACAGGGGCAATTAGGACCGGGGAGCTGTTTTTT
CASSVPRTGAIRTGELFF
>TRBV7-8|-|-|TRBJ1-3
TGTGCCAGCAGCGGAAGCAGGGCTGGAAACACCATATATTTT
CASSGSRAGNTIYF
>TRBV5-1|TRBD1|-|TRBJ1-2
TGCGCCAGCAGCTCAGAAGGGGGCGCGGGGTATGGCTACACCTTC
CASSSEGGAGYGYTF
>TRBV5-6|TRBD2|-|TRBJ2-1
TGTGCCAGCGCGCGGGGAGGGGCCCGGTTCTTC
CASARGGARFF
>TRBV7-9|TRBD1|-|TRBJ1-1
TGTGCCAGCAGCCCACGGGCAGGGGGCTACACTGAAGCTTTCTTT
CASSPRAGGYTEAFF
>TRBV7-9|-|-|TRBJ2-7
TGTGCCAGCAGCAACCGGGGCTACGAGCAGTACTTC
CASSNRGYEQYF
>TRBV18|TRBD1|-|TRBJ1-6
TGTGCCAGCTCACCGAGACAGGGGACAAATTCACCCCTCCACTTT
CASSPRQGTNSPLHF
>TRBV7-9|-|-|TRBJ1-1
TGTGCCAGCAGCCCGCGCCAGGCACGCACCGAAGCTTTCTTT
CASSPRQARTEAFF
>TRBV7-9|TRBD2|-|TRBJ2-1
TGTGCCAGCAGCTTGCCCGGGACTAGCGGGGGGGCGTTCAATGAGCAGTTCTTC
CASSLPGTSGGAFNEQFF
>TRBV2|-|once|TRBJ1-2
TGTGCCAGCAGTGAAGGGACAGCGCTTGGCTACACCTTC
CASSEGTALGYTF
>TRBV18|-|-|TRBJ1-5
TGTGCCAGCTCCCTCGGTCGTTCGAGCAATCAGCCCCAGCATTTT
CASSLGRSSNQPQHF
>TRBV15|-|-|TRBJ2-2
TGTGCCACCAGCAGAGCCAGGGGAAAGGACACCGGGGAGCTGTTTTTT
CATSRARGKDTGELFF
>TRBV5-4|TRBD2|once|TRBJ2-3
TGTGCCAGCAGCTCGCCTAGCGGGGGAGATACGCAGTATTTT
CASSSPSGGDTQYF
>TRBV14|-|-|TRBJ2-6
TGTGCCAGCAGCCAAGATTGGCGGACAGCTAAGAGCTCTGGGGCCAACGTCCTGACTTTC
CASSQDWRTAKSSGANVLTF
>TRBV10-3|-|-|TRBJ1-1
TGTGCCATCAGTGAACGGGGGGACACTGAAGCTTTCTTT
CAISERGDTEAFF
>TRBV7-8|-|-|TRBJ2-3
TGTGCCAGCAGCCCCCCCCGACAGGTACCTACAGATACGCAGTATTTT
CASSPPRQVPTDTQYF
>TRBV4-1|-|-|TRBJ2-7
TGCGCCAGCAGCCAGACCGGGACGGCGGGGGAGCAGTACTTC
CASSQTGTAGEQYF
>TRBV3-1/TRBV3-2|-|-|TRBJ1-2
TGTGCCAGCAGCCATCATGCAGGGGCACAGGGCTACACCTTC
CASSHHAGAQGYTF
>TRBV29-1|-|-|TRBJ1-2
TGCAGTGCCCTGGCCCTGGCTAACTATGGCTACACCTTC
CSALALANYGYTF
>TRBV28|-|-|TRBJ1-2
TGTGCCTCACAGGCTCCAAACTATGGCTACACCTTC
CASQAPNYGYTF
>TRBV19|-|-|TRBJ1-5
TGTGCCAGTAGTATCTCCAACCTGAGGGAGTTTATGCCGGTCGATCAGCCCCAGCATTTT
CASSISNLREFMPVDQPQHF
>TRBV24-1|-|-|TRBJ2-7
TGTGCCACCAGTGATTCCCCCCTCTGGCAGTACTTC
CATSDSPLWQYF
>TRBV6-5|-|-|TRBJ2-1
TGTGCCAGCAGTTACGTTGGGGGCACAGAGGGGAGTGAGCAGTTCTTC
CASSYVGGTEGSEQFF
>TRBV14|TRBD1|-|TRBJ1-2
TGTGCCAGCAGCCAAGATGGGACAGGGCGCCGAGGCTACACCTTC
CASSQDGTGRRGYTF
>TRBV29-1|-|-|TRBJ2-7
TGCAGCGTTGGGGGGCCGACCGAGCAGTACTTC
CSVGGPTEQYF
>TRBV4-2|-|once|TRBJ1-1
TGTGCCAGCAGCCAAGATCTGGGGGCGATGAACACTGAAGCTTTCTTT
CASSQDLGAMNTEAFF
>TRBV6-2/TRBV6-3|-|-|TRBJ1-2
TGTGCCAGCAGTTACGACAGTAACTATGGCTACACCTTC
CASSYDSNYGYTF
>TRBV6-5|-|few|TRBJ1-5
TGTGCCAGCAGTCCATCGGGGGTCCAGCCCCAGCATTTT
CASSPSGVQPQHF
>TRBV19|TRBD2|-|TRBJ2-2
TGTGCCAGTAGTGGCTCCAGCGGGGGAATCGGGGAGCTGTTTTTT
CASSGSSGGIGELFF
>TRBV9|-|-|TRBJ2-2
TGTGCCAGCAGCGTAGACGGTGCCGGGGAGCTGTTTTTT
CASSVDGAGELFF
>TRBV11-2|-|once|TRBJ1-1
TGTGCCAGCAGCTTAGAGAGGGGGACCACTGAAGCTTTCTTT
CASSLERGTTEAFF
>TRBV7-6|-|-|TRBJ1-1
TGTGCCAGCAGCTCGCAGGGTTATGAAGCTTTCTTT
CASSSQGYEAFF
>TRBV30|-|once|TRBJ1-4
TGTGCCTGGACTGGGTTAGGAGATGAAAAACTGTTTTTT
CAWTGLGDEKLFF
>TRBV9|TRBD1|-|TRBJ1-4
TGTGCCAGCAGCGTAGCGACAGGGTCGAGTGAAAAACTGTTTTTT
CASSVATGSSEKLFF
>TRBV5-1|TRBD2|-|TRBJ2-3
TGCGCCAGCAGCTTGTCGGCCGGGACGGGAGGGAGGGATACGCAGTATTTT
CASSLSAGTGGRDTQYF
>TRBV24-1|-|few|TRBJ1-4
TGTGCCACCAGTGGGGCGGGCAGCACTAATGAAAAACTGTTTTTT
CATSGAGSTNEKLFF
>TRBV5-1|TRBD2|-|TRBJ2-5
TGCGCCAGCAGCACTAGCGGGGGCCAAGAGACCCAGTACTTC
CASSTSGGQETQYF
>TRBV7-9|-|-|TRBJ2-3
TGTGCCAGCAGCTTAGTGGGACTCACAGATACGCAGTATTTT
CASSLVGLTDTQYF
>TRBV6-1|TRBD2|-|TRBJ2-5
TGTGCCAGCAGTGTACTACTAGCGGGGGACCAAGAGACCCAGTACTTC
CASSVLLAGDQETQYF
>TRBV28|TRBD2|-|TRBJ2-1
TGTGCCAGCAGTGATAGCGGGGGTCTTTACAATGAGCAGTTCTTC
CASSDSGGLYNEQFF
>TRBV7-2|-|-|TRBJ2-7
TGTGCCAGCAGCCCGAAGCCTGAACCCTACGAGCAGTACTTC
CASSPKPEPYEQYF
>TRBV6-5|-|-|TRBJ1-5
TGTGCCAGCAGCAGAAGTCCGTATCAGCCCCAGCATTTT
CASSRSPYQPQHF